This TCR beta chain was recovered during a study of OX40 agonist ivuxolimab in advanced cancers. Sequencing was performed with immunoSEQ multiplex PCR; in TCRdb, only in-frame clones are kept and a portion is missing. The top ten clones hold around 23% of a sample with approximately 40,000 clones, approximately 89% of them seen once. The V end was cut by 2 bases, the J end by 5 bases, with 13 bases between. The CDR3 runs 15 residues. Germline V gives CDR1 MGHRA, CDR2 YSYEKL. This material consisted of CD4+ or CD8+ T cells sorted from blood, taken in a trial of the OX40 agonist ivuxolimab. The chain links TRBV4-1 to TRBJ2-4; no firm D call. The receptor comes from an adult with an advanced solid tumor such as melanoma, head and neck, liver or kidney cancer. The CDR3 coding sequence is TGCGCCAGCAGCCAACACGCCCTTAGGGAAAACATTCAGTACTTC. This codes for CASSQHALRENIQYF.